The rows below give T cell receptor beta chains drawn from one sample of a study of cytomegalovirus exposure and HLA in healthy donors. Method: immunoSEQ multiplex PCR; TCRdb's copy keeps in-frame clones and lacks some. The data show about 240,000 clones, roughly 81% seen once. Sequenced material: PBMCs. These receptors originate from a girl aged 2-10 years in good health and CMV-seronegative. Each CDR3 is given with its conserved first and last residue. The D gene is left open where the match is weak.

v_gene,d_gene,len,j_gene,CDR3nt,CDR3aa
TRBV7-9,TRBD1,15,TRBJ1-5,TGTGCCAGCAGCCCAGGACAGGGGAGCAATCAGCCCCAGCATTTT,CASSPGQGSNQPQHF
TRBV19,TRBD1,16,TRBJ1-6,TGTGCCAGTAGTATACCAGGGGGCGCCTATAATTCACCCCTCCACTTT,CASSIPGGAYNSPLHF
TRBV9,TRBD1,15,TRBJ1-5,TGTGCCAGCAGCGTAGCCGGACAGGAGCATCAGCCCCAGCATTTT,CASSVAGQEHQPQHF
TRBV7-9,NA,12,TRBJ2-7,TGTGCCAGCAGCTTAGGGAGGTACGAGCAGTACTTC,CASSLGRYEQYF
TRBV5-1,TRBD1,16,TRBJ2-7,TGCGCCAGCAGTCGCACCGGGACAGTGATCACCTACGAGCAGTACTTC,CASSRTGTVITYEQYF
TRBV10-1,TRBD2,14,TRBJ2-2,TGCGCCAGCAGGTCTAGCGGAGACACCGGGGAGCTGTTTTTT,CASRSSGDTGELFF
TRBV29-1,NA,10,TRBJ2-3,TGCAGCGTTCTTCCAGATACGCAGTATTTT,CSVLPDTQYF
TRBV6-5,NA,13,TRBJ1-1,TGTGCCAGCAGTTACTTTCGGTTCACTGAAGCTTTCTTT,CASSYFRFTEAFF
TRBV27,TRBD1,12,TRBJ2-7,TGTGCCAGCAGTGGACAGGGATACGAGCAGTACTTC,CASSGQGYEQYF
TRBV6-1,TRBD2,15,TRBJ2-7,TGTGCCAGCAGTGAAGCCGGGACTAGCTCCTACGAGCAGTACTTC,CASSEAGTSSYEQYF
TRBV15,NA,14,TRBJ1-1,TGTGCCACCAGCAGAATAACGCGGGGGAGTGAAGCTTTCTTT,CATSRITRGSEAFF
TRBV7-2,TRBD1,14,TRBJ1-5,TGTGCCAGCAGCGCGGGACAGAGCAATCAGCCCCAGCATTTT,CASSAGQSNQPQHF
TRBV25-1,TRBD1,15,TRBJ2-2,TGTGCCAGCAGTCGGGGGACAGGGGGCATCGGGGAGCTGTTTTTT,CASSRGTGGIGELFF
TRBV2,NA,11,TRBJ2-1,TGTGCCAGCAGTGTGAGGCTTGAGCAGTTCTTC,CASSVRLEQFF